This T cell receptor beta chain was sequenced for a study of blood T cell repertoires in COVID-19. Study at large: PBMCs, B-cell-depleted T cells, or T cells were the source of the cDNA or gDNA that made up the material.

The length of the CDR3 is 13 residues. The germline V gene has CDR1 KGHDR and CDR2 SFDVKD. V was pared by 3 bases and J by 6 bases, with 7 bases between. This clone was seen just once. Original handling: Amplification with reference gene primers provided the estimates of nucleated cell counts. Using immunoSEQ multiplex PCR, the repertoire was profiled, and TCRdb retains in-frame clones only, with some absent. V, J and clone size are taken as reported in that table, and D and trimming were inferred from the DNA itself. The data contain some 180,000 clones, approximately 90% of them singletons. V is TRBV24-1 and J is TRBJ2-2; possible D gene TRBD1, 6 bases. The receptor was isolated from a man between 18 and 35 years old with COVID-19, enrolled during active disease. The sequenced sample was peripheral blood. CDR3: CATSDDRSGELFF. DNA of the CDR3: TGTGCCACCAGTGATGACAGGTCCGGGGAGCTGTTTTTT.